This T cell receptor (beta chain) was sequenced for a study of T cell changes during pregnancy in multiple sclerosis (dated by TCRdb to the late 2010s). Describing the broader study: In women with multiple sclerosis, the researchers looked at how the T cell repertoire shifted as pregnancy progressed.

Library preparation used the immunoSEQ multiplex PCR assay. What TCRdb holds here is the immuneACCESS table cut down to in-frame rearrangements. Part of the clones is not present; checked against another copy, under half of the missing clones reflect an unresolved V gene, and the others are unexplained. The sample yields approximately 97,000 clones; about nine tenths were counted once. 1.5% to 2% of the sample goes to the ten largest clones. Of note for this clone: The specificity of this receptor is unknown. No base-level quality is on record; no much larger clone is a single base apart.

The CDR3, cysteine through phenylalanine, is 15 amino acids long. Only the CDR3 DNA stays, 45 bases, in frame from base 1. The TCR was taken from a female donor in good health, enrolled as a control in a pregnancy study. The V and J genes are TRBV12-1 and TRBJ1-4. TRBV12-1 is tagged as a pseudogene. Source: peripheral blood, taken after pregnancy. The CDR3 protein: CASRPLGGANEKLFF. The nucleotide sequence reads TGTGCCAGCAGACCCCTGGGGGGAGCTAATGAAAAACTGTTTTTT.